Sequencing of this T cell receptor beta chain was carried out in a study of T cell responses to AZD1222 COVID-19 vaccine. About the research overall: Analysis merged second doses at about 4 or about 12 weeks.

Trimming removed 6 bases at V and 5 bases at J, with 7 bases between. The CDR3 loop spans 10 amino acids. CDR1 is DFQATT, CDR2 SNEGSKA, per germline (reference sequence). This table comes from immunoSEQ multiplex PCR, and its TCRdb copy is limited to in-frame clones, with some not included. Among around 130,000 clones listed, approximately 94% were seen once. Notes on this clone: No antigen is known for it.

Study conclusions and caveats: Spike-specific TCR breadth and depth were elevated following two AZD1222 doses. White British ancestry dominated among donors, who included more females, and clonal diversity was possibly underestimated.

This receptor was taken from an adult in good health. The chain employs TRBV20-1 and TRBJ2-5; D is uncertain. The sequences come from peripheral blood, collected on day 0 of AZD1222 vaccination. The DNA of the CDR3 is TGCAGTGCCCAGAGGGAGACCCAGTACTTC. As protein: CSAQRETQYF.